This T cell receptor (beta chain) was obtained from a study of T cells in Graves' hyperthyroidism and ophthalmopathy. Study observations and caveats: In simple terms, a model built on 13 V-J features told ophthalmopathy apart from stable hyperthyroidism. The model made its ophthalmopathy prediction, and onset followed a median approximately six months later.

RNA transcripts were the template for amplifying TCR beta CDR3 regions. The HTBI primer set drove a first-round RT-PCR of the TCR CDR3. TCRdb itself ran the multiplex PCR reads through MiXCR, one entry per CDR3 protein. The profile shows hundreds of thousands of distinct CDR3 sequences, roughly 15% of them singletons. V was trimmed by 5 bases and J by 0 bases, leaving 12 bases between them. The CDR3 consists of 15 residues. Germline V CDR1 and CDR2: SEHNR, FQNEAQ (reference sequence). The table lists this clonotype with a few counts. What it binds is unknown. Sample: blood. The clonotype was recovered from a woman aged 45 to 65 with Graves' ophthalmopathy. The chain joins TRBV7-9 to TRBJ2-3, with D possibly TRBD2 on 5 matching bases. CDR3 sequence (DNA): TGTGCCAGCAGCGCTGCCGGACTCAGCACAGATACGCAGTATTTT. This translates into CASSAAGLSTDTQYF. The variable domain in full, completed from reference TRBV7-9 and TRBJ2-3, reads DTGVSQNPRHKITKRGQNVTFRCDPISEHNRLYWYRQTLGQGPEFLTYFQNEAQLEKSRLLSDRFSAERPKGSFSTLEIQRTEQGDSAMYLCASSAAGLSTDTQYFGPGTRLTVL.